This passage covers 14 T cell receptor beta chains from one sample sequenced in a study of control samples from healthy donors and cancer patients. TCRdb keeps only in-frame clones here, not all; method: immunoSEQ multiplex PCR. The sample has 110,000 or so clones, 89% seen once. Specimen: blood. These receptor sequences come from a man aged 45-65 years in good health.

The chain joins TRBV14 to TRBJ1-2, with D unresolved. Germline V gives CDR1 SGHDN, CDR2 FVKESK. The V end lost 1 base, the J end lost 7 bases, and 4 bases lay between the germline ends. CDR3 length: 11 residues. DNA for the CDR3: TGTGCCAGCAGCCAAGGGAGTGGCTACACCTTC. Translation gives CASSQGSGYTF.

This clone was seen a handful of times. This chain joins TRBV6-6 and TRBJ2-7; D uncertain. Between the trimmed V and J ends, which lost 5 bases and 1 base, there was a span of 12 bases. The V gene's germline CDR1 is MNHNY and CDR2 SVGAGI (reference sequence). This CDR3 comprises 14 residues. For the CDR3, the DNA is TGTGCCAGCAGTCCCCGTTCAGATTCCTACGAGCAGTACTTC. Translating gives CASSPRSDSYEQYF.

The chain combines TRBV2 with TRBJ1-1; TRBD1 agrees at 7 bases. Germline CDR1 and CDR2: SNHLY and FYNNEI. The CDR3 loop spans 15 amino acids. Trimming removed 6 bases from V and 0 bases from J; junction bases left unmatched: 7. The CDR3 DNA is TGTGCCAGCAGCGAACGACAGGGCTTGAACACTGAAGCTTTCTTT. This translates into CASSERQGLNTEAFF.

The chain links TRBV6-1 to TRBJ1-1; D uncertain. Trimming cost V 2 bases and J 1 base, with 17 bases left between them. There are 17 residues in the CDR3. Germline loops: CDR1 MNHNS, CDR2 SASEGT. The CDR3 here is CASSENRVFKPNTEAFF. Written as DNA, the CDR3 is TGTGCCAGCAGTGAAAACCGGGTCTTTAAACCGAACACTGAAGCTTTCTTT.

The chain is built from TRBV6-5 and TRBJ1-2; D unresolved. V was trimmed by 4 bases and J by 4 bases, leaving 10 bases between them. The CDR3 consists of 13 residues. Germline V lookup: CDR1 MNHEY, CDR2 SVGAGI. Here the CDR3 reads CASSLRLIYGYTF. The CDR3, as DNA: TGTGCCAGCAGTTTACGACTGATCTATGGCTACACCTTC.

V is TRBV11-2 and J is TRBJ2-3; 9 nucleotides match TRBD2. The V and J ends lost 1 base and 0 bases, in that order; junction bases with no gene match: 2. Germline CDR1 and CDR2: SGHAT and FQNNGV. The CDR3 is 16 residues long. The CDR3 DNA is TGTGCCAGCAGCTTAGGTCTAGCGGGGAGCACAGATACGCAGTATTTT. It codes for CASSLGLAGSTDTQYF.

The rearrangement uses TRBV19 and TRBJ2-4; perhaps D is TRBD1 or TRBD2 (5 bases each). Trimming left V 3 bases short and J 6 bases short, with 9 bases between. Germline assignment: CDR1 LNHDA and CDR2 SQIVND (reference sequence). This CDR3 comprises 13 residues. The CDR3 reads CASSMGRANIQYF. For the CDR3, the DNA is TGTGCCAGTAGTATGGGACGGGCAAACATTCAGTACTTC. The whole variable domain, filled in from reference TRBV19 and TRBJ2-4, reads DGGITQSPKYLFRKEGQNVTLSCEQNLNHDAMYWYRQDPGQGLRLIYYSQIVNDFQKGDIAEGYSVSREKKESFPLTVTSAQKNPTAFYLCASSMGRANIQYFGAGTRLSVL.

The rearrangement joins TRBV12-5 to TRBJ1-1; no clear D gene. Germline V gene lookup returns CDR1 LGHNT and CDR2 FRNRAP. The CDR3 is 12 amino acids. Trimming took off 3 bases at V and 5 bases at J, with 7 bases between the two ends. The CDR3 DNA sequence: TGTGCTAGTGGTTTAAGGGAAACTGAAGCTTTCTTT. It codes for CASGLRETEAFF.

V and J are TRBV19 and TRBJ1-1; D is unresolved. Trimming removed 3 bases at V and 4 bases at J, with 12 bases between. Germline assignment: CDR1 LNHDA and CDR2 SQIVND (reference sequence). CDR3 length: 14 residues. CDR3 protein: CASSIEGRSTEAFF. The CDR3 DNA follows: TGTGCCAGTAGTATTGAGGGCAGAAGCACTGAAGCTTTCTTT. The full variable domain, in which reference TRBV19 and TRBJ1-1 provide the parts outside the CDR3, is DGGITQSPKYLFRKEGQNVTLSCEQNLNHDAMYWYRQDPGQGLRLIYYSQIVNDFQKGDIAEGYSVSREKKESFPLTVTSAQKNPTAFYLCASSIEGRSTEAFFGQGTRLTVV.

This clone was counted once. J is TRBJ1-6 and V is TRBV21-1; the D call of TRBD1 is as the table states it, not checked on the DNA. TRBV21-1 is a pseudogene. CDR3 length equals 18 residues. CDR3 sequence (DNA): TGTGCCAGCAGCAAAGAAAAAAAGGGACATAATCCGTCCTCACCCCTCCACTTT. It codes for CASSKEKKGHNPSSPLHF.

This chain uses TRBV5-4 with TRBJ1-2; unclear D gene. The CDR3 length is 14 residues. Germline CDR1 and CDR2: SGHNT and YYREEE (reference sequence). V gave up 2 bases and J gave up 4 bases, with 12 bases separating them. The CDR3 loop reads CASSFRAASYGYTF. CDR3 nucleotides: TGTGCCAGCAGCTTTAGGGCCGCGAGCTATGGCTACACCTTC.

The rearrangement links TRBV12-5 to TRBJ1-5; a weak D match, TRBD1 (6 bases). The ends were cut back, 2 bases at V and 0 bases at J, with 14 bases in the middle. This CDR3 is built from 17 residues. The germline V gene has CDR1 LGHNT and CDR2 FRNRAP. CDR3 DNA: TGTGCTAGTGGTTTGTGGCAGGGGCCCGATAGCAATCAGCCCCAGCATTTT. Encoded protein: CASGLWQGPDSNQPQHF.

This clone was counted a single time. This chain connects TRBV9 to TRBJ1-2, with TRBD1 matching over 9 bases. Germline lookup yields CDR1 SGDLS and CDR2 YYNGEE. The CDR3 covers 18 residues. Losses at the gene ends were 0 bases for V and 1 base for J; bases not matched to a gene: 10. The CDR3, as DNA: TGTGCCAGCAGCGTAGTCCGGGGGGGACAGGGAATTAACTATGGCTACACCTTC. This translates into CASSVVRGGQGINYGYTF.

The chain has TRBV12-3 or TRBV12-4 and TRBJ1-2; D unclear. CDR3 length: 13 residues. V was clipped by 5 bases and J by 7 bases, with 14 bases between them. The CDR3 DNA sequence: TGTGCCAGCAGTCCCGGTCTCTTTACTGGCTACACCTTC. This gives the protein CASSPGLFTGYTF.